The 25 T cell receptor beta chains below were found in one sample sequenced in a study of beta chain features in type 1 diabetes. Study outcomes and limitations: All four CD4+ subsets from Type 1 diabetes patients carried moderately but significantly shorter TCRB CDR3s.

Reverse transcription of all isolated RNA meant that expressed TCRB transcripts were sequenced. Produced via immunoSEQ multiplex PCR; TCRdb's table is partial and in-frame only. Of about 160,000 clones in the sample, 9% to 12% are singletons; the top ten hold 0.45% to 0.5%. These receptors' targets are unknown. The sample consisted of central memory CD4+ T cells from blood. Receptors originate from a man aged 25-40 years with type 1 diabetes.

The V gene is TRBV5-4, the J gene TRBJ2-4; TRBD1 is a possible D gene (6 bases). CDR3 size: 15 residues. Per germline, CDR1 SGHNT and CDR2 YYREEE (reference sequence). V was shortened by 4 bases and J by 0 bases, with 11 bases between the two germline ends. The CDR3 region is CASSITGLAKNIQYF. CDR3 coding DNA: TGTGCCAGCAGCATCACAGGGCTAGCCAAAAACATTCAGTACTTC.

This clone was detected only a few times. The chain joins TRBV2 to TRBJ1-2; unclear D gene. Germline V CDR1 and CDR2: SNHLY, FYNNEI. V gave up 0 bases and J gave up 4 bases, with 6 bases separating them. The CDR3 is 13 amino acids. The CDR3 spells CASSEAAGYGYTF. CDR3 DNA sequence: TGTGCCAGCAGTGAAGCGGCAGGCTATGGCTACACCTTC.

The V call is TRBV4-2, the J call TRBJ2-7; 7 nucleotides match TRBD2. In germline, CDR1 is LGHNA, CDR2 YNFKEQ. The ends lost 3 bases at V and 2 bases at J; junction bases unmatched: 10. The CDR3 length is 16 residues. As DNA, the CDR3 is TGTGCCAGCAGCCACCTCGGGGGGACTATTCCCTACGAGCAGTACTTC. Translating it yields CASSHLGGTIPYEQYF.

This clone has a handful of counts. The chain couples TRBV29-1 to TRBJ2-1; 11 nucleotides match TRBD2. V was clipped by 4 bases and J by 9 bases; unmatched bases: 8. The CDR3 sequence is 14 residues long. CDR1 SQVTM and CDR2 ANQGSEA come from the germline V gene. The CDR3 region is CSVGRASGRSEQFF. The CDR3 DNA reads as TGCAGCGTTGGGCGGGCTAGCGGGAGGAGTGAGCAGTTCTTC.

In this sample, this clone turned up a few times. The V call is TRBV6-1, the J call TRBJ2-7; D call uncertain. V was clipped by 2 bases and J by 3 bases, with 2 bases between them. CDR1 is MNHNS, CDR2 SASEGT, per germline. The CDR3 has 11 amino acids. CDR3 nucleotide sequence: TGTGCCAGCAGTGAACTCTACGAGCAGTACTTC. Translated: CASSELYEQYF.

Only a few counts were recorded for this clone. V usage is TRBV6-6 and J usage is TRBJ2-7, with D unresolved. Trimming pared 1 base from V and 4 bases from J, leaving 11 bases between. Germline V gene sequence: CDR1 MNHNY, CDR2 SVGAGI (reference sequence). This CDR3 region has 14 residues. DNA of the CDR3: TGTGCCAGCAGTTACTGGAACGCCGGGTACGAGCAGTACTTC. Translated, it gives CASSYWNAGYEQYF.

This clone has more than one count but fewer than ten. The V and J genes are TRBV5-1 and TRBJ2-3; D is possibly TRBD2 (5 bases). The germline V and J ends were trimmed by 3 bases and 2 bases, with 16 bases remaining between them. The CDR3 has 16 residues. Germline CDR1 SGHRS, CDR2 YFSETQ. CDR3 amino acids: CASSSGLIDSTDTQYF. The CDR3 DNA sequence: TGCGCCAGCAGCTCCGGACTGATTGACTCCACAGATACGCAGTATTTT.

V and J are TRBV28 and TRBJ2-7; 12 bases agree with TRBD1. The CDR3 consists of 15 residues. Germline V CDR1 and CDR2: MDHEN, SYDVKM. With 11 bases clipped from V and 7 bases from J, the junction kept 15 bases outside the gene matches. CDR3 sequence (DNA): TGTGCCTCCTTCTCTCCGGGACAGGGGGCGCAAGAGCAGTACTTC. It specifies CASFSPGQGAQEQYF.

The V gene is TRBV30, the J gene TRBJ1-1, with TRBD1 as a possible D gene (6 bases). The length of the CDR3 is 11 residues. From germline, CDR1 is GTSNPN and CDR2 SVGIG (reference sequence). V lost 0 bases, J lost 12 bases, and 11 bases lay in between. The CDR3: CAWSVVTGTFF. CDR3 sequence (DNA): TGTGCCTGGAGTGTAGTGACAGGAACTTTCTTT.

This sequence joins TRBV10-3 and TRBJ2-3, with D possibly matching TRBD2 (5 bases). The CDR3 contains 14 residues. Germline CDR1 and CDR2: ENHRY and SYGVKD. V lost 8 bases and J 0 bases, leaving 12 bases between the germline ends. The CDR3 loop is CAIQSSGSTDTQYF. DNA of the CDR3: TGTGCCATCCAGAGCTCGGGGAGCACAGATACGCAGTATTTT.

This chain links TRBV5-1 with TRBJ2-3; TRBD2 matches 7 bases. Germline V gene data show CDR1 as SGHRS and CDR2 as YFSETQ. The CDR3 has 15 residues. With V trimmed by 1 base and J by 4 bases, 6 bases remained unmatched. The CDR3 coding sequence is TGCGCCAGCAGCTTGAAGAGCGGGACCCCAGATACGCAGTATTTT. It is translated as CASSLKSGTPDTQYF.

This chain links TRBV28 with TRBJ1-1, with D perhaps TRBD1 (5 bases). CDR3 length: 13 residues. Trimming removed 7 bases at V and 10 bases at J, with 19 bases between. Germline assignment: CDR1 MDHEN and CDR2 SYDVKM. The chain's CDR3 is CASTEGMAAGAFF. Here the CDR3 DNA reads TGTGCCAGCACGGAGGGGATGGCGGCGGGAGCTTTCTTT.

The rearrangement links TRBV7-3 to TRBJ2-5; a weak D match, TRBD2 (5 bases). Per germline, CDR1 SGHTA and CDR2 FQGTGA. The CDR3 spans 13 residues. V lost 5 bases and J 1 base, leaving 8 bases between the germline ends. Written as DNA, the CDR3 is TGTGCCAGCAGCGGAGGCCTCCAAGAGACCCAGTACTTC. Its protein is CASSGGLQETQYF.

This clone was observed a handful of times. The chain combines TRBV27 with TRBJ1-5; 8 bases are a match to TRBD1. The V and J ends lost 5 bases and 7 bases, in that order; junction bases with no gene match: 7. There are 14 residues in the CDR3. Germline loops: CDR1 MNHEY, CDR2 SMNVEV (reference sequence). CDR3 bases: TGTGCCAGCAGTCCGCGACAGGGGCTACAGCCCCAGCATTTT. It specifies CASSPRQGLQPQHF.

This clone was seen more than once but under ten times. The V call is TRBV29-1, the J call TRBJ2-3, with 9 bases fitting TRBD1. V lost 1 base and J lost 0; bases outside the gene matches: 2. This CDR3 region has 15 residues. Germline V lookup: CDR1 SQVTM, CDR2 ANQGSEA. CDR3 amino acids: CSVEGDRDSTDTQYF. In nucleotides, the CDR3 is TGCAGCGTTGAAGGGGACAGGGATAGCACAGATACGCAGTATTTT.

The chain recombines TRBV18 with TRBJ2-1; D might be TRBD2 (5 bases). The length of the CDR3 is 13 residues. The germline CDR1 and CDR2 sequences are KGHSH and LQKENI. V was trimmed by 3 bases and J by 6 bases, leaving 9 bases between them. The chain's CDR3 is CASSPRAFNEQFF. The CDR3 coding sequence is TGTGCCAGCTCACCGCGGGCTTTCAATGAGCAGTTCTTC.

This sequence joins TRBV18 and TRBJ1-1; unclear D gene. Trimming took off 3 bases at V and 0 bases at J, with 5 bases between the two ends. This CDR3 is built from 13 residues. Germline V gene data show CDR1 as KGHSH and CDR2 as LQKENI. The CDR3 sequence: CASSPQVNTEAFF. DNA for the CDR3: TGTGCCAGCTCACCGCAGGTGAACACTGAAGCTTTCTTT.

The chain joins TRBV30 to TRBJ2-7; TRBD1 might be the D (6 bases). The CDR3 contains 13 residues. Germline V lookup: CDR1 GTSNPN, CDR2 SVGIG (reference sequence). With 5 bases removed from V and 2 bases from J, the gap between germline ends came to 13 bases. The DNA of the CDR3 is TGTGCCTGGCAGGGGCCCGCCGCCTACGAGCAGTACTTC. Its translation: CAWQGPAAYEQYF.

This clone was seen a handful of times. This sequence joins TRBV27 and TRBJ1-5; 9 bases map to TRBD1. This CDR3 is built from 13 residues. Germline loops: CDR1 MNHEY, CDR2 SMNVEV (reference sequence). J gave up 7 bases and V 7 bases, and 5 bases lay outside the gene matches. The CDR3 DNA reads TGTGCCAGCAAGGGGACAGGGTGGCAGCCCCAGCATTTT. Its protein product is CASKGTGWQPQHF.

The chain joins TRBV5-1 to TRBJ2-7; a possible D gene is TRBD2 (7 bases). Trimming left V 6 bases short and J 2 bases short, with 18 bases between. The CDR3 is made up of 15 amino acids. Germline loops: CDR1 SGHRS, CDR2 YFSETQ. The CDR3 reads CASNSGGLAAYEQYF. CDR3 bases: TGCGCCAGCAACTCTGGGGGGCTAGCGGCCTACGAGCAGTACTTC.

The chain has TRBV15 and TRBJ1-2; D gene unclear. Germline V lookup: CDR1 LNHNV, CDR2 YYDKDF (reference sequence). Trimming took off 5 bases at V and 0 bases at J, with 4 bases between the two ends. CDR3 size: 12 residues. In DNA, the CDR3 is TGTGCCACCAGCGGCCCTAACTATGGCTACACCTTC. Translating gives CATSGPNYGYTF.

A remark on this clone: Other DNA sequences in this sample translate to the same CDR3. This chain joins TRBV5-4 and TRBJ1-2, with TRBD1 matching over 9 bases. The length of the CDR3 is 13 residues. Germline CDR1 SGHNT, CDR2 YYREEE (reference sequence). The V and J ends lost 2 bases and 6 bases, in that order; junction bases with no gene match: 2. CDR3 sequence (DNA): TGTGCCAGCAGCTTACAGGGGGCGGATGGCTACACCTTC. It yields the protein CASSLQGADGYTF.

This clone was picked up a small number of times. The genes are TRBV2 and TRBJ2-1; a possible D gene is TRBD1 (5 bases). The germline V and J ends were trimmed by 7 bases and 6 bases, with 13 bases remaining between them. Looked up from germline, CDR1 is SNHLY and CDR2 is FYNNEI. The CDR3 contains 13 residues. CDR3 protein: CASTQDSINEQFF. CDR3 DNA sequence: TGTGCCAGCACCCAAGACAGTATCAATGAGCAGTTCTTC. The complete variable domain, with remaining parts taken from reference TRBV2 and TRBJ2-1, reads EPEVTQTPSHQVTQMGQEVILRCVPISNHLYFYWYRQILGQKVEFLVSFYNNEISEKSEIFDDQFSVERPDGSNFTLKIRSTKLEDSAMYFCASTQDSINEQFFGPGTRLTVL.

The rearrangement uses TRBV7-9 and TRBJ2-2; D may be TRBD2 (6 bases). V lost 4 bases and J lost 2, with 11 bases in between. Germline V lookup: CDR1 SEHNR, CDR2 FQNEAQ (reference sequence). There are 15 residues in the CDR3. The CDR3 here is CASSSYGGNTGELFF. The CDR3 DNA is TGTGCCAGCAGCTCATACGGGGGTAACACCGGGGAGCTGTTTTTT.

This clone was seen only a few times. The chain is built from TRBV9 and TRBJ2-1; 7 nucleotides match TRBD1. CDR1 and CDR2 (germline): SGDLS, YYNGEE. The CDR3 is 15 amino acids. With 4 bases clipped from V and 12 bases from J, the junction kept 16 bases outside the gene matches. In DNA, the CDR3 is TGTGCCAGCAGCTCCCCCGGGACAGCAATAGATGGGCAGTTCTTC. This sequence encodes CASSSPGTAIDGQFF.